The 8 T cell receptor beta chains below were found in one sample sequenced in a study of a mutant IDH1 vaccine in newly diagnosed glioma. These receptors are not linked to any known antigen. The protocol was immunoSEQ multiplex PCR, while the TCRdb copy is restricted to in-frame clones and leaves out a portion. The table shows roughly 60,000 clones, with around four fifths occurring only once. Time point meaning: week 5, during vaccination. The vaccine gave 300 ug of a 20-mer mutant IDH1 peptide subcutaneously per dose. The sequencing here drew on PBMCs, taken from a glioma patient whose treatment included an IDH1 peptide vaccine. The source of these receptors is a woman aged 50 to 60 with glioma.

The chain carries TRBV18 and TRBJ1-1; 8 nucleotides match TRBD1. The germline V gene encodes CDR1 KGHSH and CDR2 LQKENI. The CDR3 totals 15 residues. Trimming at V came to 0 bases and at J to 3 bases, leaving 3 bases not matched to a gene. Here the CDR3 DNA reads TGTGCCAGCTCACCACCGACAGGGGTAGACACTGAAGCTTTCTTT. It specifies CASSPPTGVDTEAFF.

There are a few counts of this clone. V gene TRBV7-9 combines with J gene TRBJ2-7, with 9 positions matching TRBD1. Germline trimming cut 5 bases from V and 0 bases from J; bases unmatched to any gene: 5. The germline V gene has CDR1 SEHNR and CDR2 FQNEAQ (reference sequence). The CDR3 consists of 15 residues. The CDR3 loop is CASSLGQGISYEQYF. The CDR3 DNA reads as TGTGCCAGCAGCCTCGGACAGGGGATCTCCTACGAGCAGTACTTC. The variable domain in full, with the rest retrieved from reference TRBV7-9 and TRBJ2-7, is DTGVSQNPRHKITKRGQNVTFRCDPISEHNRLYWYRQTLGQGPEFLTYFQNEAQLEKSRLLSDRFSAERPKGSFSTLEIQRTEQGDSAMYLCASSLGQGISYEQYFGPGTRLTVT.

The chain combines TRBV9 with TRBJ1-2; no reliable D call. CDR3 size: 15 residues. Trimming removed 2 bases at V and 2 bases at J, with 13 bases between. CDR1 and CDR2 from the germline V gene are SGDLS and YYNGEE. The CDR3 nucleotides are TGTGCCAGCAGCGTTCGGACGGACCAAAACTATGGCTACACCTTC. Translating it yields CASSVRTDQNYGYTF.

The chain carries TRBV27 and TRBJ1-2, with 11 bases matching TRBD1. The CDR3 runs 17 residues. After removal of 6 bases from V and 8 bases from J, the junction contained 17 bases not matched to a gene. Germline loops: CDR1 MNHEY, CDR2 SMNVEV (reference sequence). The CDR3 region has the DNA TGTGCCAGCAGAGGCCGGGACAGGGGGGCTTGGAAGGAAGGCTACACCTTC. It is translated as CASRGRDRGAWKEGYTF.

This chain connects TRBV4-3 to TRBJ1-6, with D perhaps TRBD1 (6 bases). Trimming shortened V by 1 base and J by 8 bases, and 18 bases separated the two germline ends. The CDR3 contains 17 residues. CDR1 and CDR2 from the germline V gene are LGHNA and YSLEER. The CDR3 sequence: CASSQAPTGVYDSPLHF. CDR3 DNA sequence: TGCGCCAGCAGCCAAGCCCCGACAGGCGTCTACGATTCACCCCTCCACTTT.

The chain carries TRBV7-2 and TRBJ1-2; 9 bases fit TRBD1. CDR1 is SGHTA and CDR2 is FQGNSA in the germline V gene. After removal of 7 bases from V and 4 bases from J, the junction contained 10 bases not matched to a gene. The length of the CDR3 is 15 residues. The CDR3 DNA reads TGTGCCAGCACGGGGACAGGGAAGGTCGGCTATGGCTACACCTTC. The encoded protein is CASTGTGKVGYGYTF.

This chain links TRBV18 with TRBJ2-1; tentatively, D is TRBD2 (6 bases). Trimming stripped 3 bases from V and 0 bases from J, with 12 bases between. This CDR3 region has 16 residues. Germline V gives CDR1 KGHSH, CDR2 LQKENI. The CDR3 reads CASSPGTGSSYNEQFF. The CDR3 nucleotides are TGTGCCAGCTCACCCGGGACTGGGAGCTCCTACAATGAGCAGTTCTTC.

CDR3 sequence reads: CASSQEGPEAFF. In nucleotides, the CDR3 is TGCGCCAGCAGCCAAGAGGGGCCTGAAGCTTTCTTT. The chain uses TRBV5-1 and TRBJ1-1; D is possibly TRBD1 (5 bases). This CDR3 contains 12 residues. Per germline, CDR1 SGHRS and CDR2 YFSETQ. Trimming took 4 bases from V and 6 from J, leaving 10 bases between them.